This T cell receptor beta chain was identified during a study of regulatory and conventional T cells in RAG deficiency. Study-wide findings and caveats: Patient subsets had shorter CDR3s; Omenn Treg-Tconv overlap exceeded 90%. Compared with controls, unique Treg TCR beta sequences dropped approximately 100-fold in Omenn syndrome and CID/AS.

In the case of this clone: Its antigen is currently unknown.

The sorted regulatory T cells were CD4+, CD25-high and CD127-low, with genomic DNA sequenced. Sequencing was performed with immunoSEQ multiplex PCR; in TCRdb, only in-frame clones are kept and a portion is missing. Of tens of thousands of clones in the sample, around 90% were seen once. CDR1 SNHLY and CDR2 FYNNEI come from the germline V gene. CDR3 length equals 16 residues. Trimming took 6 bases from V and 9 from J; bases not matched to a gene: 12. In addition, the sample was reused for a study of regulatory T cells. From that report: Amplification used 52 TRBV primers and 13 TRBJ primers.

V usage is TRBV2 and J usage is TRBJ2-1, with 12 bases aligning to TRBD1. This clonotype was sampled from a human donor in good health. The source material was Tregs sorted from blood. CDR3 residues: CASRLSWGTGGGEQFF. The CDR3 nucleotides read TGTGCCAGCAGGTTATCGTGGGGGACAGGGGGCGGTGAGCAGTTCTTC.